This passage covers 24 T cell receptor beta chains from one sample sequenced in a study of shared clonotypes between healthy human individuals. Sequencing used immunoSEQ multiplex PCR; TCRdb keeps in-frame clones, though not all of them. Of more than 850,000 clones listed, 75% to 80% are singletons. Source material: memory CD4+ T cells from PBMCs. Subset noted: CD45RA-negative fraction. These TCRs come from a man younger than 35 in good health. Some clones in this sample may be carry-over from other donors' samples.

The CDR3 here is CASSLRLAGGGLYEQYF. CDR3 sequence (DNA): TGTGCCAGCAGCCTCCGACTAGCGGGAGGGGGGTTGTACGAGCAGTACTTC. This sequence joins TRBV13 and TRBJ2-7, with TRBD2 identical over 14 bases. The germline CDR1 and CDR2 sequences are PRHDT and FYEKMQ (reference sequence). Trimming took 5 bases from V and 4 from J; bases not matched to a gene: 10. The CDR3 contains 17 residues.

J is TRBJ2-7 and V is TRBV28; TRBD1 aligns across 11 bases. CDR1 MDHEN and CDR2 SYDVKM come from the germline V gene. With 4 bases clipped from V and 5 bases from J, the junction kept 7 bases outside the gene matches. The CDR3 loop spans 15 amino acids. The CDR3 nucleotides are TGTGCCAGCAGTTACCCGGACAGGGGGCGCGACGAGCAGTACTTC. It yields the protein CASSYPDRGRDEQYF.

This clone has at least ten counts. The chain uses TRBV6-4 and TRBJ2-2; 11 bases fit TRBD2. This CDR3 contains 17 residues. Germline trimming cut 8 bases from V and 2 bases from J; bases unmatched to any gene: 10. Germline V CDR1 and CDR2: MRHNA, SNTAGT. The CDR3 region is CASPYPGLAANTGELFF. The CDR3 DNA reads TGTGCCAGCCCTTACCCGGGACTAGCGGCCAACACCGGGGAGCTGTTTTTT.

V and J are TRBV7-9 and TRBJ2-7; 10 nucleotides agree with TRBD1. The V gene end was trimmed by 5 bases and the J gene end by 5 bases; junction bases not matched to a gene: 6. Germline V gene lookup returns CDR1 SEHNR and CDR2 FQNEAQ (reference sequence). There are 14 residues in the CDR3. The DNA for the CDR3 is TGTGCCAGCAGCCGACAGGGGGCTGAAGACGAGCAGTACTTC. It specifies CASSRQGAEDEQYF.

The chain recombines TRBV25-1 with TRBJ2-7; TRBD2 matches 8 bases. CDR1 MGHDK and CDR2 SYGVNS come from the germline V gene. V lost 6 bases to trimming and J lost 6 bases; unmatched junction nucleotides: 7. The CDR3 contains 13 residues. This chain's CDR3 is CASRGDGRAEQYF. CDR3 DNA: TGTGCCAGCAGGGGGGACGGGAGGGCCGAGCAGTACTTC.

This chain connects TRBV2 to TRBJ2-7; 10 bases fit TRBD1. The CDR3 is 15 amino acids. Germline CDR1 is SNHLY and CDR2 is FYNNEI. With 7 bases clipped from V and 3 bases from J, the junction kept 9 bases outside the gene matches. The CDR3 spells CASNTPGQGNYEQYF. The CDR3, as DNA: TGTGCCAGCAATACGCCGGGACAGGGGAACTACGAGCAGTACTTC.

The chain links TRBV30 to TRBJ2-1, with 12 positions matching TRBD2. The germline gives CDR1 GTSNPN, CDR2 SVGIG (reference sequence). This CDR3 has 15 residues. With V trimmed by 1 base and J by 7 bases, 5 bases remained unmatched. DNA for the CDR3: TGTGCCTGGAGTGCCGGTCTAGCGGGAGGGAATGAGCAGTTCTTC. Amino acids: CAWSAGLAGGNEQFF. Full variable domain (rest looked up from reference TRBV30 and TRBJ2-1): SQTIHQWPATLVQPVGSPLSLECTVEGTSNPNLYWYRQAAGRGLQLLFYSVGIGQISSEVPQNLSASRPQDRQFILSSKKLLLSDSGFYLCAWSAGLAGGNEQFFGPGTRLTVL.

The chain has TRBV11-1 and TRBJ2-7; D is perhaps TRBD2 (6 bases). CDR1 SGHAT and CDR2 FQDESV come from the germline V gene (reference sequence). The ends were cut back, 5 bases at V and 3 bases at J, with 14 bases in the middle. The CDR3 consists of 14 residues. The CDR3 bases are TGTGCCAGCAGCGTCTCGGGGGAAATCTACGAGCAGTACTTC. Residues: CASSVSGEIYEQYF.

CDR3 sequence (DNA): TGCGCCAGCAGCGCCTCCGGGACTAGAAGTTCCGGGGAGCTGTTTTTT. Its translation: CASSASGTRSSGELFF. This rearrangement joins TRBV5-1 to TRBJ2-2, with 8 bases fitting TRBD2. The CDR3 is 16 residues long. Trimming at V came to 4 bases and at J to 6 bases, leaving 11 bases not matched to a gene. The germline V gene encodes CDR1 SGHRS and CDR2 YFSETQ.

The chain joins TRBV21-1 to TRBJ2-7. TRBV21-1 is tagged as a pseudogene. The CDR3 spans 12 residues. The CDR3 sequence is CASPRLPYEQYF. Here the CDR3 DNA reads TGTGCCAGCCCTCGCCTTCCCTACGAGCAGTACTTC.

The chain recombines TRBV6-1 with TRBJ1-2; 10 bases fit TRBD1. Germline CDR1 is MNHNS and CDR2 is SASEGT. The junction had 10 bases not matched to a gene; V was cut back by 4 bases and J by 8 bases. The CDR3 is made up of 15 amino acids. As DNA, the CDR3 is TGTGCCAGCAGTGCACGGGACAGGGGATTTCTAGGCTACACCTTC. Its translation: CASSARDRGFLGYTF.

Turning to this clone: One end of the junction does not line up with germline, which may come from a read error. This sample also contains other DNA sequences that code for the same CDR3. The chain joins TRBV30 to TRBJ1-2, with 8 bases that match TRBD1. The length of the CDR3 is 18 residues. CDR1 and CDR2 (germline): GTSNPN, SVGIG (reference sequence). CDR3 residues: CAWSVSPRRTGYLGGYTF. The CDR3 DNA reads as TGTGCCTGGAGTGTCAGCCCCCGGCGGACAGGGTATTTGGGGGGCTATACCTTC.

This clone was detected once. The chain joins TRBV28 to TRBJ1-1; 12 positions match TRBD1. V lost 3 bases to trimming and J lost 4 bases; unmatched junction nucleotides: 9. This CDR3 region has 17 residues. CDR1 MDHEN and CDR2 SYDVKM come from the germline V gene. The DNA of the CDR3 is TGTGCCAGCAGTTTCTCCGGGACAGGGGGCCTAGGCACTGAAGCTTTCTTT. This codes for CASSFSGTGGLGTEAFF. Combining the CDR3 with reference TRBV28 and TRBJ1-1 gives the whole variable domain DVKVTQSSRYLVKRTGEKVFLECVQDMDHENMFWYRQDPGLGLRLIYFSYDVKMKEKGDIPEGYSVSREKKERFSLILESASTNQTSMYLCASSFSGTGGLGTEAFFGQGTRLTVV.

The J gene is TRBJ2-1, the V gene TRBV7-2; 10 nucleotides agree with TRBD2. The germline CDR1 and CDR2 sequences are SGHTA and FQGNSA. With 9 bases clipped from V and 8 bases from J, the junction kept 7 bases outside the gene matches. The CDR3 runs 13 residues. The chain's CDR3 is CASEREGPYEQFF. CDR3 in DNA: TGTGCCAGTGAGCGGGAGGGCCCCTATGAGCAGTTCTTC.

CDR3 protein: CAASRSGAYEQYF. The CDR3 DNA reads TGTGCCGCATCTAGATCGGGGGCCTACGAGCAGTACTTC. This rearrangement joins TRBV28 to TRBJ2-7; the D gene is possibly TRBD2 (6 bases). V lost 11 bases and J lost 2, with 16 bases in between. The CDR3 is made up of 13 amino acids. Germline CDR1 and CDR2: MDHEN and SYDVKM.

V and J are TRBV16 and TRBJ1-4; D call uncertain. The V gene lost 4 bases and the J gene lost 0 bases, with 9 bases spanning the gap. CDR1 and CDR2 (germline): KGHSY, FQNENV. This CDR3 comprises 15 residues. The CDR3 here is CASSRQLATNEKLFF. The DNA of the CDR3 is TGTGCCAGCAGCCGTCAACTTGCAACTAATGAAAAACTGTTTTTT.

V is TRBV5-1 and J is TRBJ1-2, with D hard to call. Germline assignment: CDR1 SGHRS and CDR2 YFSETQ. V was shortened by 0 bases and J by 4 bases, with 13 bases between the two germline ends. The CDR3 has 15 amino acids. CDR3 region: CASSLEVDPVYGYTF. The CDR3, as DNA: TGCGCCAGCAGCTTGGAAGTCGATCCTGTCTATGGCTACACCTTC. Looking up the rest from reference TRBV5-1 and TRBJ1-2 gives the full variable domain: KAGVTQTPRYLIKTRGQQVTLSCSPISGHRSVSWYQQTPGQGLQFLFEYFSETQRNKGNFPGRFSGRQFSNSRSEMNVSTLELGDSALYLCASSLEVDPVYGYTFGSGTRLTVV.

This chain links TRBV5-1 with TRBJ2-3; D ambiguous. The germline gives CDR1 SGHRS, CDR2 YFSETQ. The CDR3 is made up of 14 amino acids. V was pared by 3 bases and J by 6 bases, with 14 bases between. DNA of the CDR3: TGCGCCAGCAGCTCCAGGTCCCGATCTGATACGCAGTATTTT. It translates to CASSSRSRSDTQYF.

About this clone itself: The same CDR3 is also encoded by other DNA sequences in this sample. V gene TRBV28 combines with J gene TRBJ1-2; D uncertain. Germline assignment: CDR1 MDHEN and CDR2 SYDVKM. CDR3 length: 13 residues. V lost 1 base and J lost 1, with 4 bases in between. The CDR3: CASSLSGNYGYTF. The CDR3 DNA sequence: TGTGCCAGCAGTTTATCGGGTAACTATGGCTACACCTTC.

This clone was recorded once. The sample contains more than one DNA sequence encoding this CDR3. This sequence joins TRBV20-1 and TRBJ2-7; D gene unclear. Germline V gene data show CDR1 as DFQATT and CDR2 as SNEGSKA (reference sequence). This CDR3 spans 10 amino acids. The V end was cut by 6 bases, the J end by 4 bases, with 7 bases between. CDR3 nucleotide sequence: TGCAGTGCCTCAGATTACGAGCAGTACTTC. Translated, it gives CSASDYEQYF.

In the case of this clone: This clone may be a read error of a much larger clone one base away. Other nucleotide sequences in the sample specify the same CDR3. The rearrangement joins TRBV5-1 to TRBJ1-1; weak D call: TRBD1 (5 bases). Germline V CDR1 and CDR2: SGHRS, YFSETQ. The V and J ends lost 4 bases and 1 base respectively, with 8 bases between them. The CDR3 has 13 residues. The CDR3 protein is CASSVGQNTEAFF. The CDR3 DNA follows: TGCGCCAGCAGCGTAGGACAGAACACTGAAGCTTTCTTT.

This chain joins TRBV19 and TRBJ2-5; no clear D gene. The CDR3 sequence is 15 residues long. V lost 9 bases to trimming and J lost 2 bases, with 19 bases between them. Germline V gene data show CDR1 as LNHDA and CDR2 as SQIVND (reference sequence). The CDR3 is CASGLGGVGQETQYF. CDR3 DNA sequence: TGTGCCAGCGGGCTGGGTGGAGTTGGTCAAGAGACCCAGTACTTC.

The CDR3 protein is CASSLIGSEAFF. The CDR3, as DNA: TGTGCCAGCAGTTTGATCGGTTCTGAAGCTTTCTTT. V is TRBV6-5 and J is TRBJ1-1; no firm D call. CDR1 MNHEY and CDR2 SVGAGI come from the germline V gene. Trimming took off 4 bases at V and 6 bases at J, with 9 bases between the two ends. The CDR3 runs 12 residues.

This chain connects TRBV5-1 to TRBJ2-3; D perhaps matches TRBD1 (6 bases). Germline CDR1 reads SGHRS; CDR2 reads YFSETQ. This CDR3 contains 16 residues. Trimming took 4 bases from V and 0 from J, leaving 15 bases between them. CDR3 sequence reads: CASSTDRPPSTDTQYF. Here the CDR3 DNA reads TGCGCCAGCAGCACAGACAGGCCCCCGAGCACAGATACGCAGTATTTT.